These T cell receptor beta chains were read from a single sample in a study of T cell responses to AZD1222 COVID-19 vaccine. The table came from immunoSEQ multiplex PCR; TCRdb's copy has only in-frame clones and leaves some out. The table has about 94,000 clones, 85% seen once. Sequencing used peripheral blood, obtained 28 days after the second AZD1222 dose. The receptors originated from an adult who received the AZD1222 COVID-19 vaccine. Both conserved end residues are part of each CDR3. Each record gives: J gene, clone size, V gene, D gene, CDR3 DNA, CDR3 protein. A D gene is named only where the DNA matches it firmly. Not every row has a clone size; where given, it reads once, few, many or a size class.

TRBJ2-1 - TRBV5-1 - TGCGCCAGCAGCTTGGAGACCAAATGGCGGGCGGCCCAAGAGCAGTTCTTC CASSLETKWRAAQEQFF
TRBJ2-1 - TRBV6-5 TRBD2 TGTGCCGCCAAACTCCTAGCGGGGGGGCCAAATGAGCAGTTCTTC CAAKLLAGGPNEQFF
TRBJ2-7 once TRBV7-2 - TGTGCCAGCAGCCCGAGAGGTTGGGGGCCCTACGAGCAGTACTTC CASSPRGWGPYEQYF
TRBJ2-7 - TRBV19 TRBD2 TGTGCCAGTAGTATAAGGGAAGGACTAGCGGGAGCCTACGAGCAGTACTTC CASSIREGLAGAYEQYF
TRBJ2-5 - TRBV27 TRBD1 TGTGCCAGCAGGGATTATGGGTTGCCGTCGGGACAGCAAGAGACCCAGTACTTC CASRDYGLPSGQQETQYF
TRBJ1-5 - TRBV19 - TGTGCCAGTAGTAGACCTGGTGCCCAGCCCCAGCATTTT CASSRPGAQPQHF
TRBJ1-1 - TRBV6-2/TRBV6-3 - TGTGCCAGCAGTTACGCGGGGGGCGAGCGTGCAGCTTTCTTT CASSYAGGERAAFF
TRBJ2-2 - TRBV19 TRBD1 TGTGCCAGTAGTATGACAGGGGGCAGGGTCACCGGGGAGCTGTTTTTT CASSMTGGRVTGELFF
TRBJ2-7 once TRBV6-2/TRBV6-3 - TGTGCCAGCAGTTACCCCACCTACGAGCAGTACTTC CASSYPTYEQYF
TRBJ2-3 - TRBV10-3 - TGTGCCATCAGTGCCCCGGGGGGCACAGATACGCAGTATTTT CAISAPGGTDTQYF
TRBJ1-2 - TRBV9 - TGTGCCAGCAGCGTAGGGAACACGTATGGCTACACCTTC CASSVGNTYGYTF
TRBJ2-5 - TRBV25-1 - TGTGCCAGCAGTGAATATGTTACAGGCTACCAAGAGACCCAGTACTTC CASSEYVTGYQETQYF
TRBJ2-3 once TRBV5-1 - TGCGCCAGCAGCTTGGTTGGGGTCAACACAGATACGCAGTATTTT CASSLVGVNTDTQYF
TRBJ2-3 - TRBV27 - TGTGCCAGCAGTCTCCCGCGGAGCGGATCCACAGATACGCAGTATTTT CASSLPRSGSTDTQYF
TRBJ2-7 once TRBV28 - TGTGCCAGCAGTTTATATGAGGAGGGCTACGAGCAGTACTTC CASSLYEEGYEQYF
TRBJ2-2 - TRBV7-9 TRBD2 TGTGCCAGCAGCTTTGGAGCGGGAAGGCCCGGGGAGCTGTTTTTT CASSFGAGRPGELFF
TRBJ2-5 - TRBV7-2 TRBD1 TGTGCCAGCAGCTTAGGTGTCGGGACAGGGTGGGAGACCCAGTACTTC CASSLGVGTGWETQYF
TRBJ1-2 - TRBV18 TRBD1 TGTGCCAGCTCCATACAGGGGAGGGAGTATGGCTACACCTTC CASSIQGREYGYTF
TRBJ2-3 - TRBV30 - TGTGCCTGGAGGCCCCGCACAGATACGCAGTATTTT CAWRPRTDTQYF
TRBJ2-1 - TRBV27 - TGTGCCAGCAGTCGGACTCAGACCTACAATGAGCAGTTCTTC CASSRTQTYNEQFF
TRBJ2-3 - TRBV5-1 - TGCGCCAGCAGCTTGGGACACGCCGTGGGGACAGATACGCAGTATTTT CASSLGHAVGTDTQYF
TRBJ1-1 - TRBV7-6 TRBD1 TGTGCCAGCAGCCCGACAGGGGCTCCGAACACTGAAGCTTTCTTT CASSPTGAPNTEAFF
TRBJ2-2 - TRBV7-9 - TGTGCCAGCAGCGATCAGGGGAAGGGCACCGGGGAGCTGTTTTTT CASSDQGKGTGELFF
TRBJ2-2 - TRBV10-3 TRBD2 TGTGCCATCAGTGGACTAGCGGGGGGAGACGGGGAGCTGTTTTTT CAISGLAGGDGELFF
TRBJ1-1 - TRBV5-1 - TGCGCCAGCAGCACGACAGCTTCGGACACTGAAGCTTTCTTT CASSTTASDTEAFF
TRBJ1-2 - TRBV10-3 - TGTGCCATCCGGGGTAGGGGCTATGGCTACACCTTC CAIRGRGYGYTF
TRBJ1-5 - TRBV30 TRBD1 TGTGCCTGGAGTCGCGGGACAGGGGGTAGGAGCAATCAGCCCCAGCATTTT CAWSRGTGGRSNQPQHF
TRBJ1-5 - TRBV27 TRBD1 TGTGCCAGCAGTTTGGGACAGTTCAATCAGCCCCAGCATTTT CASSLGQFNQPQHF
TRBJ2-3 - TRBV24-1 TRBD2 TGTGCCACCAGCCCGAGCGGGGGGGCCGCAGATACGCAGTATTTT CATSPSGGAADTQYF
TRBJ2-7 - TRBV7-2 TRBD2 TGTGCCAGCAGCAAGGGGCTAGCGGGTTACGAGCAGTACTTC CASSKGLAGYEQYF
TRBJ2-3 - TRBV19 TRBD2 TGTGCCAGTAGTTATCATACTAGCGGAGCCACAGATACGCAGTATTTT CASSYHTSGATDTQYF